These T cell receptor beta chains were read from a single sample in a study of cytomegalovirus exposure and HLA in healthy donors. This table comes from immunoSEQ multiplex PCR, and its TCRdb copy is limited to in-frame clones, with some not included. Here the sample spans 150,000 to 200,000 clones, roughly 80% being singletons. Sequencing input: PBMCs. The receptors were sampled from a male donor in good health and CMV-seropositive. Both conserved end residues are part of each CDR3. Each record gives: V gene, CDR3 protein.

>TRBV5-8
CASSLGGRGLGLDTQYF
>TRBV7-6
CASSLDWQGADSEQYF
>TRBV7-6
CASSSRPGGNTGELFF
>TRBV5-6
CASSFLGTGSDEQYF
>TRBV11-2
CASSLDRDTEQYF
>TRBV28
CASNYGGSSYEQYF
>TRBV5-4
CAVHGRNTGELFF
>TRBV19
CASISGQGHDGYTF
>TRBV6-5
CASSKGRAGTGELFF
>TRBV30
CAWTSGSWHEQYF
>TRBV6-1
CASRGTGGIYEKLFF